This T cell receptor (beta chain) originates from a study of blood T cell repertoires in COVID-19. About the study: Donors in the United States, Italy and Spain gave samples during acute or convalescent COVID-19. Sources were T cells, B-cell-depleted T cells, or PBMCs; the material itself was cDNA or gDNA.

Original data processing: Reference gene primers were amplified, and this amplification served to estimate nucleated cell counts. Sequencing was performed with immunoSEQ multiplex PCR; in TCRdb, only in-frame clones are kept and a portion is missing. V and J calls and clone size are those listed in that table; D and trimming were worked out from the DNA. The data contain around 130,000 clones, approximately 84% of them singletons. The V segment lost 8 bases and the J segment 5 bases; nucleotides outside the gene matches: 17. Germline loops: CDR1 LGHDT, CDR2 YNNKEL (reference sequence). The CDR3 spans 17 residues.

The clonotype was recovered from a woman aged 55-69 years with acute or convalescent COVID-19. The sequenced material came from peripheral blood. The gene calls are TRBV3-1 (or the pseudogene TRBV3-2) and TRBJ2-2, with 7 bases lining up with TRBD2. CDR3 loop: CASAPRGPTGGTGELFF. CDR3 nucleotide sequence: TGTGCCAGCGCCCCCCGAGGGCCAACCGGGGGGACCGGGGAGCTGTTTTTT.